This T cell receptor beta chain was observed in a study of control samples from healthy donors and cancer patients. Repertoires were generated with immunoSEQ multiplex PCR, while TCRdb's copy carries only in-frame clones and drops some. This table has roughly 95,000 clones, roughly 92% appearing once. Germline CDR1 is SGHRS and CDR2 is YFSETQ. Trimming removed 0 bases from V and 6 bases from J; junction bases left unmatched: 6. The CDR3 covers 16 residues. The V and J genes are TRBV5-1 and TRBJ1-6; 7 bases line up with TRBD1. Sequencing input: blood. This receptor was identified in a human donor in good health. The donor label of this sample is uncertain. The CDR3 bases are TGCGCCAGCAGCTTGGATTCAGGGGGAACTAATTCACCCCTCCACTTT. Translation: CASSLDSGGTNSPLHF.